This T cell receptor beta chain appears in the sequencing data of a study of blood T cell repertoires in COVID-19. Study in general: From the United States, Italy and Spain came samples of acute and convalescent COVID-19. T cells, B-cell-depleted T cells, or PBMCs provided the cDNA or gDNA that served as material.

CDR1 SQVTM and CDR2 ANQGSEA come from the germline V gene. This CDR3 has 15 residues. V was pared by 0 bases and J by 5 bases, with 7 bases of the junction left unmatched. Study processing details: Estimation of nucleated cell counts relied on the amplification of reference gene primers. Libraries were prepared by immunoSEQ multiplex PCR; TCRdb keeps only in-frame clonotypes and omits some of them. V and J calls and clone size are as listed in that table; D and trimming were resolved from the DNA. The table records hundreds of thousands of clones, more than 85% of them present only once. This TCR was recovered from a man aged 40-49 years with acute or convalescent COVID-19. The V call is TRBV29-1, the J call TRBJ2-7, with 10 bases matching TRBD2. The sequenced sample was peripheral blood. The CDR3 DNA is TGCAGCGTTGAAGAAGGTCTAGCGGGAGTTGACGAGCAGTACTTC. Residues: CSVEEGLAGVDEQYF.